Below, 20 T cell receptor beta chains from the same sample are listed, as sequenced in a study of identifying expanded T cells in peripheral blood (dated by TCRdb to between 2017 and 2020). Libraries came from the immunoSEQ multiplex PCR assay. TCRdb carries this immuneACCESS record with in-frame sequences only. Its versions omit some clonotypes, under half of them owing to an unresolved V gene in the studies checked, with the rest unexplained. This sample gives fewer than 80,000 clones in total; around 83% of them show up just once. The top ten clonotypes cover about a fifth of the sample. The sequencing sample was made of blood. Receptors were obtained from a person aged 18 to 75 in good health.

This clone was seen a handful of times. The chain is built from TRBV28 and TRBJ1-5; D may be TRBD1 (6 bases). There are 15 residues in the CDR3. Trimming took 3 bases from V and 5 from J, leaving 14 bases between them. CDR1 and CDR2 from the germline V gene are MDHEN and SYDVKM. CDR3 in amino acids: CASSFRGAGDQPQHF. CDR3 DNA sequence: TGTGCCAGCAGTTTTCGGGGGGCAGGAGATCAGCCCCAGCATTTT.

The V call is TRBV11-2, the J call TRBJ2-7; D is possibly TRBD1 or TRBD2 (5 bases each). The V and J ends lost 3 bases and 0 bases respectively, with 9 bases between them. This CDR3 comprises 14 residues. In germline, CDR1 is SGHAT, CDR2 FQNNGV. In DNA, the CDR3 is TGTGCCAGCAGCTTCGGGACGGCCTCCTACGAGCAGTACTTC. Its protein is CASSFGTASYEQYF.

The rearrangement uses TRBV7-6 and TRBJ2-1, with a possible D match to TRBD1 (5 bases). Looked up from germline, CDR1 is SGHVS and CDR2 is FNYEAQ. Trimming took 1 base from V and 7 from J, leaving 17 bases between them. CDR3 size: 16 residues. CDR3 sequence: CASSLVSGKGGNEQFF. The CDR3 nucleotides are TGTGCCAGCAGCTTAGTCTCAGGGAAAGGTGGAAATGAGCAGTTCTTC.

V and J are TRBV27 and TRBJ2-4; D not resolved. Germline lookup yields CDR1 MNHEY and CDR2 SMNVEV (reference sequence). V lost 6 bases to trimming and J lost 0 bases, with 9 bases between them. The length of the CDR3 is 14 residues. CDR3 bases: TGTGCCAGCAGGGGTAATGTAGCCAAAAACATTCAGTACTTC. Translation: CASRGNVAKNIQYF.

The rearrangement uses TRBV6-1 and TRBJ1-1, with TRBD1 as a possible D gene (6 bases). V lost 3 bases to trimming and J lost 1 base, with 12 bases between them. The CDR3 is made up of 15 amino acids. Per germline, CDR1 MNHNS and CDR2 SASEGT. CDR3 sequence: CASSETGARNTEAFF. DNA for the CDR3: TGTGCCAGCAGTGAGACGGGGGCGCGGAACACTGAAGCTTTCTTT.

The CDR3 nucleotides read TGTGCCAGCAGTTTTGGGACAGGGCGCACTGAAGCTTTCTTT. It encodes CASSFGTGRTEAFF. V is TRBV11-2 and J is TRBJ1-1; 9 bases are a match to TRBD1. The V and J ends lost 6 bases and 4 bases, in that order; junction bases with no gene match: 6. CDR1 is SGHAT, CDR2 FQNNGV, per germline. CDR3 size: 14 residues.

The V call is TRBV19, the J call TRBJ1-5, with 9 positions matching TRBD1. CDR3 length equals 14 residues. Per germline, CDR1 LNHDA and CDR2 SQIVND (reference sequence). The V segment lost 5 bases and the J segment 7 bases; nucleotides outside the gene matches: 6. CDR3 sequence (DNA): TGTGCCAGTAGTCCCCGGACAGGGGAGCAGCCCCAGCATTTT. Its protein product is CASSPRTGEQPQHF.

The rearrangement uses TRBV5-1 and TRBJ1-1, with unresolved D. Germline CDR1 SGHRS, CDR2 YFSETQ. The CDR3 has 11 residues. The ends were cut back, 6 bases at V and 3 bases at J, with 6 bases in the middle. The CDR3 loop is CASTRDTEAFF. CDR3 nucleotides: TGCGCCAGCACTCGTGACACTGAAGCTTTCTTT.

The rearrangement links TRBV19 to TRBJ1-5; 7 bases match TRBD1. The V and J ends lost 5 bases and 5 bases, in that order; junction bases with no gene match: 21. CDR1 LNHDA and CDR2 SQIVND come from the germline V gene (reference sequence). This CDR3 has 19 residues. The CDR3: CASSLSTGAQGWGYQPQHF. CDR3 nucleotides: TGTGCCAGTAGTCTATCTACAGGGGCGCAAGGGTGGGGGTATCAGCCCCAGCATTTT.

The chain couples TRBV15 to TRBJ2-4; D remains unclear. This CDR3 is built from 19 residues. The germline V and J ends were trimmed by 0 bases and 0 bases, with 18 bases remaining between them. Germline loops: CDR1 LNHNV, CDR2 YYDKDF (reference sequence). Written as DNA, the CDR3 is TGTGCCACCAGCAGAGATCTGGGAACATCAGATCTAGCCAAAAACATTCAGTACTTC. Amino acids: CATSRDLGTSDLAKNIQYF.

The chain recombines TRBV6-4 with TRBJ2-3; possibly TRBD2 for D (6 bases). V lost 1 base to trimming and J lost 10 bases, with 15 bases between them. Germline-derived CDR1 and CDR2 are MRHNA and SNTAGT. The CDR3 is 14 residues long. CDR3 nucleotide sequence: TGTGCCAGCAGTGACTACGCGGGACCCGGGCCGCAGTATTTT. Translated, it gives CASSDYAGPGPQYF.

This CDR3 reads CASSLYNSPLHF. The DNA for the CDR3 is TGTGCCAGCAGCTTGTATAATTCACCCCTCCACTTT. This sequence joins TRBV5-6 and TRBJ1-6; D ambiguous. Trimming pared 1 base from V and 4 bases from J, leaving 0 bases between. The CDR3 is made up of 12 amino acids. Germline values: CDR1 SGHDT, CDR2 YYEEEE.

This sequence joins TRBV14 and TRBJ2-5; D is perhaps TRBD2 (7 bases). V was shortened by 2 bases and J by 4 bases, with 26 bases between the two germline ends. Germline values: CDR1 SGHDN, CDR2 FVKESK. CDR3 length: 19 residues. CDR3 sequence reads: CASSQTKSLARGGGETQYF. Written as DNA, the CDR3 is TGTGCCAGCAGCCAAACGAAAAGCCTAGCGCGGGGAGGGGGAGAGACCCAGTACTTC.

The CDR3: CASSVLGGSGNTIYF. In nucleotides, the CDR3 is TGTGCCAGCAGCGTTTTGGGGGGATCAGGAAACACCATATATTTT. The chain has TRBV9 and TRBJ1-3; the D gene is possibly TRBD1 (5 bases). The V gene's germline CDR1 is SGDLS and CDR2 YYNGEE. This CDR3 has 15 residues. V shed 2 bases and J shed 4 bases, with 13 bases lying between them.

The J gene is TRBJ1-1, the V gene TRBV5-1, with 10 bases fitting TRBD1. This CDR3 is 18 amino acids long. Trimming removed 4 bases from V and 3 bases from J; junction bases left unmatched: 15. Looked up from germline, CDR1 is SGHRS and CDR2 is YFSETQ. The CDR3 region is CASSARIGTGVDDTEAFF. The CDR3 nucleotides read TGCGCCAGCAGCGCTCGAATAGGGACAGGGGTTGACGACACTGAAGCTTTCTTT.

The rearrangement links TRBV11-2 to TRBJ1-4; possible D gene TRBD1, 5 bases. The CDR3 is made up of 16 amino acids. Trimming shortened V by 5 bases and J by 3 bases, and 16 bases separated the two germline ends. In germline, CDR1 is SGHAT, CDR2 FQNNGV. The CDR3 region has the DNA TGTGCCAGCAGCACCCAGGGCGTCGGGGCTAATGAAAAACTGTTTTTT. This gives the protein CASSTQGVGANEKLFF.

This clone was seen only once. This chain joins TRBV6-6 and TRBJ2-7; D might be TRBD2 (5 bases). From germline, CDR1 is MNHNY and CDR2 SVGAGI (reference sequence). V gave up 6 bases and J gave up 0 bases, with 15 bases separating them. This CDR3 spans 15 amino acids. In nucleotides, the CDR3 is TGTGCCAGCAGGCTCGAGGGTGGGAGCTCCTACGAGCAGTACTTC. The encoded protein is CASRLEGGSSYEQYF.

V and J are TRBV18 and TRBJ1-1; TRBD1 agrees at 9 bases. CDR3 size: 14 residues. Germline assignment: CDR1 KGHSH and CDR2 LQKENI. J gave up 3 bases and V 2 bases, and 1 base lay outside the gene matches. DNA of the CDR3: TGTGCCAGCTCACCAGGACAGGGGTACACTGAAGCTTTCTTT. It specifies CASSPGQGYTEAFF.

The V and J genes are TRBV2 and TRBJ2-7; 7 nucleotides agree with TRBD2. With 6 bases clipped from V and 2 bases from J, the junction kept 4 bases outside the gene matches. CDR3 length equals 13 residues. CDR1 and CDR2 (germline): SNHLY, FYNNEI. The CDR3 DNA follows: TGTGCCAGCAGCGGACTAGGAGCCTACGAGCAGTACGTC. Translation gives CASSGLGAYEQYV.

The chain uses TRBV2 and TRBJ1-1; perhaps TRBD1 as D (6 bases). The CDR3 is made up of 14 amino acids. V was cut by 7 bases and J by 5 bases, with 17 bases left in between. CDR1 SNHLY and CDR2 FYNNEI come from the germline V gene. This CDR3 reads CASNLEGGGTEAFF. DNA for the CDR3: TGTGCCAGCAATCTGGAAGGGGGTGGAACTGAAGCTTTCTTT. The full variable domain, completed using reference TRBV2 and TRBJ1-1, is EPEVTQTPSHQVTQMGQEVILRCVPISNHLYFYWYRQILGQKVEFLVSFYNNEISEKSEIFDDQFSVERPDGSNFTLKIRSTKLEDSAMYFCASNLEGGGTEAFFGQGTRLTVV.